The entry below gives a single T cell receptor beta chain sequence along with its context. Per the authors' pipeline: The authors estimated nucleated cell counts from reference gene primer amplification. Data came from immunoSEQ multiplex PCR; TCRdb stores just in-frame clones and leaves some out. V and J calls and clone size are as listed in that table; D and trimming were resolved from the DNA. The sample shows about 240,000 clones, roughly 82% of them seen only once. The V gene's germline CDR1 is SGHDN and CDR2 FVKESK. The V end lost 2 bases, the J end lost 3 bases, and 8 bases lay between the germline ends. The CDR3 covers 13 residues. The source of the sample is a study of blood T cell repertoires in COVID-19. The overall study: The cDNA or gDNA used as material had been derived from T cells, B-cell-depleted T cells, or PBMCs.

The chain combines TRBV14 with TRBJ2-7, with D maybe TRBD1 (5 bases). The sequence derives from a woman aged 65 to 85 with acute or convalescent COVID-19. The sample consisted of peripheral blood. The CDR3 DNA reads as TGTGCCAGCAGCCAAAGGGGCATCTACGAGCAGTACTTC. Protein: CASSQRGIYEQYF.